Following are 27 T cell receptor beta chains from one sample sequenced in a study of OX40 agonist ivuxolimab in advanced cancers. Some clones are missing from TCRdb's copy, which holds only in-frame ones; the method was immunoSEQ multiplex PCR. Counted here are 52,000 or so clones, approximately 87% occurring once; the ten biggest clones make up about 3%. Sequenced here: CD4+ or CD8+ T cells sorted from blood, sampled in a trial of the OX40 agonist ivuxolimab. Every receptor here comes from an adult with an advanced solid tumor such as melanoma, head and neck, liver or kidney cancer.

The CDR3 DNA is TGTGCCAGCAGCGTAGAGTCTATAGCGGGGGGTTCCTACGAGCAGTACTTC. Translation gives CASSVESIAGGSYEQYF. The V gene is TRBV9, the J gene TRBJ2-7, with TRBD2 matching over 10 bases. CDR3 length: 17 residues. V dropped 0 bases and J dropped 1; count of bases not matched to a gene: 7. CDR1 and CDR2 (germline): SGDLS, YYNGEE.

This clone was found a few times. This chain connects TRBV7-9 to TRBJ1-2; weak D call: TRBD1 (5 bases). Trimming pared 1 base from V and 7 bases from J, leaving 13 bases between. This CDR3 contains 14 residues. The germline V gene has CDR1 SEHNR and CDR2 FQNEAQ (reference sequence). In nucleotides, the CDR3 is TGTGCCAGCAGCTTAGATGCAGGGACCGGTGGCTACACCTTC. Encoded protein: CASSLDAGTGGYTF.

The V call is TRBV6-1, the J call TRBJ1-6; 9 bases align to TRBD1. This CDR3 contains 15 residues. CDR1 is MNHNS and CDR2 is SASEGT in the germline V gene. The J segment lost 12 bases and the V segment lost 1 base, leaving 7 bases of the junction unmatched. The CDR3 spells CASSEGDYRGRPLHF. CDR3 DNA: TGTGCCAGCAGTGAAGGGGATTACAGGGGGCGACCCCTCCACTTT.

The V call is TRBV7-3, the J call TRBJ2-3; 12 nucleotides match TRBD2. The CDR3 is 15 residues long. From germline, CDR1 is SGHTA and CDR2 FQGTGA. V gave up 5 bases and J gave up 9 bases; unmatched junction bases: 9. The CDR3 is CASSPRTSGATTQYF. The CDR3 DNA sequence: TGTGCCAGCAGCCCGCGGACTAGCGGGGCGACGACGCAGTATTTT.

The chain combines TRBV7-3 with TRBJ2-3; 9 bases map to TRBD2. The germline V gene encodes CDR1 SGHTA and CDR2 FQGTGA. This CDR3 region has 16 residues. Unmatched junction bases numbered 11, after V lost 5 bases and J lost 5 bases. The chain's CDR3 is CASSLGEASGKDTQYF. For the CDR3, the DNA is TGTGCCAGCAGCCTCGGCGAAGCTAGCGGGAAAGATACGCAGTATTTT.

The chain joins TRBV14 to TRBJ2-7; tentatively, D is TRBD1 (6 bases). CDR3 length equals 14 residues. Germline CDR1 reads SGHDN; CDR2 reads FVKESK. V lost 4 bases and J 7 bases, leaving 17 bases between the germline ends. The CDR3 region has the DNA TGTGCCAGCAGCCCCCACTCAGGGGTGGGGGAGCAGTACTTC. Amino acids: CASSPHSGVGEQYF. Filled out from reference TRBV14 and TRBJ2-7, the complete variable domain reads EAGVTQFPSHSVIEKGQTVTLRCDPISGHDNLYWYRRVMGKEIKFLLHFVKESKQDESGMPNNRFLAERTGGTYSTLKVQPAELEDSGVYFCASSPHSGVGEQYFGPGTRLTVT.

The chain has TRBV15 and TRBJ2-5; 9 bases match TRBD1. The junction had 8 bases not matched to a gene; V was cut back by 8 bases and J by 4 bases. The germline gives CDR1 LNHNV, CDR2 YYDKDF (reference sequence). The CDR3 is 14 residues long. The CDR3 nucleotides are TGTGCCACCCGGGTGGGACAGGGTGGAGAGACCCAGTACTTC. Translation gives CATRVGQGGETQYF.

The CDR3 sequence is CASSPALGVSSGANVLTF. In nucleotides, the CDR3 is TGTGCCAGCTCACCAGCCCTGGGTGTCAGCTCTGGGGCCAACGTCCTGACTTTC. The J gene is TRBJ2-6, the V gene TRBV18, with no clear D. From germline, CDR1 is KGHSH and CDR2 LQKENI. CDR3 length: 18 residues. V lost 2 bases and J lost 0, with 14 bases in between.

This chain links TRBV7-3 with TRBJ2-5, with 7 bases identical to TRBD1. The germline V gene has CDR1 SGHTA and CDR2 FQGTGA. CDR3 length equals 15 residues. Losses at the gene ends were 4 bases for V and 5 bases for J; bases not matched to a gene: 10. The CDR3 region is CASSSRDSPWETQYF. The CDR3 DNA reads TGTGCCAGCAGCTCCCGGGACAGTCCATGGGAGACCCAGTACTTC.

The J gene is TRBJ1-1, the V gene TRBV7-8; 8 bases match TRBD1. Germline CDR1 and CDR2: SGHVS and FQNEAQ. V was clipped by 0 bases and J by 3 bases; unmatched bases: 6. The CDR3 spans 16 residues. The CDR3 nucleotides read TGTGCCAGCAGCTTAGCCTCCGCGACAGGGGACACTGAAGCTTTCTTT. It translates to CASSLASATGDTEAFF.

The chain is built from TRBV13 and TRBJ1-4; TRBD1 aligns across 9 bases. The CDR3 runs to 15 residues. J gave up 3 bases and V 6 bases, and 5 bases lay outside the gene matches. Per germline, CDR1 PRHDT and CDR2 FYEKMQ (reference sequence). CDR3 sequence: CASSSRQGANEKLFF. The CDR3, as DNA: TGTGCCAGCAGTTCAAGACAGGGGGCTAATGAAAAACTGTTTTTT.

The rearrangement uses TRBV7-9 and TRBJ1-2; the D gene is possibly TRBD1 (5 bases). Trimming removed 1 base from V and 0 bases from J, with 9 bases in between. This CDR3 contains 15 residues. Germline values: CDR1 SEHNR, CDR2 FQNEAQ (reference sequence). CDR3 loop: CASSLVGGSNYGYTF. Written as DNA, the CDR3 is TGTGCCAGCAGCTTAGTTGGGGGATCTAACTATGGCTACACCTTC.

The J gene is TRBJ1-1, the V gene TRBV6-5; D might be TRBD1 (5 bases). V lost 2 bases and J 2 bases, leaving 9 bases between the germline ends. Germline V gives CDR1 MNHEY, CDR2 SVGAGI. CDR3 length equals 14 residues. The CDR3 nucleotides are TGTGCCAGCAGTTACGGACAAACTAACACTGAAGCTTTCTTT. Protein product: CASSYGQTNTEAFF.

The table lists this clone with a count of one. The chain links TRBV7-9 to TRBJ2-7; TRBD1 is a possible D gene (6 bases). There are 14 residues in the CDR3. Germline CDR1 and CDR2: SEHNR and FQNEAQ (reference sequence). V lost 8 bases to trimming and J lost 0 bases, with 14 bases between them. The CDR3 loop is CASERGTSSYEQYF. The CDR3 nucleotides are TGTGCCAGCGAGAGGGGGACAAGCTCCTACGAGCAGTACTTC.

The chain is built from TRBV11-1 and TRBJ2-2; D unclear. Germline-derived CDR1 and CDR2 are SGHAT and FQDESV (reference sequence). Trimming stripped 5 bases from V and 4 bases from J, with 8 bases between. This CDR3 comprises 13 residues. The CDR3 nucleotides read TGTGCCAGCAGCCCGATCGGCACCGGGGAGCTGTTTTTT. The encoded protein is CASSPIGTGELFF.

This chain joins TRBV19 and TRBJ2-1, with TRBD1 matching over 7 bases. This CDR3 is 16 amino acids long. The junction had 15 bases not matched to a gene; V was cut back by 6 bases and J by 7 bases. The germline CDR1 and CDR2 sequences are LNHDA and SQIVND (reference sequence). The CDR3 DNA reads as TGTGCCAGTAGCTCTGAAACCTGGACAGGCCAGAATGAGCAGTTCTTC. Translating it yields CASSSETWTGQNEQFF.

In this sample, this clone turned up a few times. The CDR3 nucleotides read TGTGCCAGCACCAGCCATGCGGGGGGGGCCGTCAATGAGCAGTTCTTC. This gives the protein CASTSHAGGAVNEQFF. The chain has TRBV28 and TRBJ2-1; TRBD2 aligns across 9 bases. Losses at the gene ends were 7 bases for V and 6 bases for J; bases not matched to a gene: 13. This CDR3 comprises 16 residues. Looked up from germline, CDR1 is MDHEN and CDR2 is SYDVKM.

This rearrangement joins TRBV5-1 to TRBJ2-3; a weak D match, TRBD2 (7 bases). The length of the CDR3 is 17 residues. Germline CDR1 and CDR2: SGHRS and YFSETQ. The V and J ends lost 4 bases and 2 bases respectively, with 20 bases between them. CDR3 DNA: TGCGCCAGCAGCCCGTCGAGACGGGGGGCCCTCACAGATACGCAGTATTTT. This sequence encodes CASSPSRRGALTDTQYF.

This sequence joins TRBV6-1 and TRBJ1-2, with D unclear. V was cut by 6 bases and J by 8 bases, with 10 bases left in between. The CDR3 contains 11 residues. CDR1 and CDR2 (germline): MNHNS, SASEGT. The CDR3 bases are TGTGCCAGCAGAAGAGATTTGGGCTACACCTTC. The encoded protein is CASRRDLGYTF.

This chain joins TRBV19 and TRBJ1-5; 7 bases map to TRBD1. The CDR3 sequence is 15 residues long. The trim removed 3 bases at V and 6 bases at J, leaving 8 bases unmatched. Germline assignment: CDR1 LNHDA and CDR2 SQIVND (reference sequence). CDR3 sequence: CASSIQGGQGQPQHF. CDR3 nucleotides: TGTGCCAGTAGTATTCAGGGGGGGCAGGGTCAGCCCCAGCATTTT.

The chain uses TRBV28 and TRBJ2-1; TRBD1 matches at 7 bases. Germline assignment: CDR1 MDHEN and CDR2 SYDVKM. V lost 6 bases, J lost 10 bases, and 9 bases stayed unmatched. The CDR3 totals 13 residues. The chain's CDR3 is CASRWDSPSEQFF. Here the CDR3 DNA reads TGTGCCAGCAGGTGGGACAGCCCGTCAGAGCAGTTCTTC.

V and J are TRBV28 and TRBJ2-7; TRBD2 is a possible D gene (5 bases). V was shortened by 8 bases and J by 7 bases, with 18 bases between the two germline ends. The CDR3 totals 13 residues. Germline CDR1 and CDR2: MDHEN and SYDVKM. The CDR3 nucleotides read TGTGCCAGCCAGTTTTGGGGTCGGGGTGAGCAGTACTTC. This encodes CASQFWGRGEQYF.

This rearrangement joins TRBV4-1 to TRBJ2-2; D assignment may be TRBD1 or TRBD2 (5 bases each). Per germline, CDR1 MGHRA and CDR2 YSYEKL. V shed 0 bases and J shed 4 bases, with 12 bases lying between them. This CDR3 spans 16 amino acids. DNA for the CDR3: TGCGCCAGCAGCCAAGATAAAGGGACCGCCACCGGGGAGCTGTTTTTT. This encodes CASSQDKGTATGELFF.

This sequence joins TRBV19 and TRBJ2-5, with a tentative D call TRBD2 (5 bases). The CDR3 has 11 amino acids. Germline V CDR1 and CDR2: LNHDA, SQIVND (reference sequence). Trimming shortened V by 7 bases and J by 11 bases, and 14 bases separated the two germline ends. The CDR3: CASNNEGVQYF. CDR3 sequence (DNA): TGTGCCAGTAACAATGAGGGTGTGCAGTACTTC.

This sequence joins TRBV7-2 and TRBJ2-1, with D tentatively TRBD1 or TRBD2 (5 bases each). Trimming took 5 bases from V and 7 from J, leaving 18 bases between them. Germline CDR1 and CDR2: SGHTA and FQGNSA. This CDR3 region has 15 residues. CDR3 in amino acids: CASSRRDASQNEQFF. CDR3 DNA sequence: TGTGCCAGCAGCCGCCGGGACGCTTCACAGAATGAGCAGTTCTTC.

This chain uses TRBV7-2 with TRBJ2-1, with 9 nucleotides matching TRBD1. The CDR3 length is 14 residues. After removal of 10 bases from V and 4 bases from J, the junction contained 8 bases not matched to a gene. Germline V CDR1 and CDR2: SGHTA, FQGNSA. The CDR3 DNA follows: TGTGCCACTACACCGGGACAGGGTTACAATGAGCAGTTCTTC. This sequence encodes CATTPGQGYNEQFF.

The chain is built from TRBV5-1 and TRBJ1-1; no firm D call. This CDR3 spans 14 amino acids. Germline CDR1 is SGHRS and CDR2 is YFSETQ. The germline V and J ends were trimmed by 0 bases and 1 base, with 7 bases remaining between them. CDR3 in amino acids: CASSLGSENTEAFF. CDR3 bases: TGCGCCAGCAGCTTGGGTTCGGAGAACACTGAAGCTTTCTTT.